A single sample is the source of the 4 T cell receptor beta chains below, sequenced in a study of siplizumab effects on memory and regulatory T cells. The table came from immunoSEQ multiplex PCR; TCRdb's copy has only in-frame clones and leaves some out. Of 70,000 to 90,000 clones listed, more than 80% were seen once; the top ten hold about 15%. The sequenced sample was CD4+ T cells sorted from blood. These receptors were collected from a human donor in good health.

This sequence joins TRBV27 and TRBJ2-1; 9 nucleotides align to TRBD2. V trimming: 6 bases; J trimming: 7 bases; junction bases outside the gene matches: 7. Germline CDR1 MNHEY, CDR2 SMNVEV (reference sequence). This CDR3 is 14 amino acids long. CDR3 loop: CASRLAGVGNEQFF. The CDR3 DNA is TGTGCCAGCAGGTTAGCGGGAGTCGGGAATGAGCAGTTCTTC.

The chain recombines TRBV19 with TRBJ2-2; no definite D call. Per the germline V gene, CDR1 is LNHDA and CDR2 is SQIVND (reference sequence). V was clipped by 7 bases and J by 1 base, with 7 bases between them. The CDR3 is 13 residues long. Written as DNA, the CDR3 is TGTGCCAGTACGGTAAAGAACACCGGGGAGCTGTTTTTT. Translation: CASTVKNTGELFF.

This rearrangement joins TRBV5-1 to TRBJ2-5, with 9 bases lining up with TRBD1. The CDR3 length is 12 residues. Germline values: CDR1 SGHRS, CDR2 YFSETQ. Germline trimming cut 3 bases from V and 9 bases from J; bases unmatched to any gene: 3. DNA of the CDR3: TGCGCCAGCAGCTCGGACAGGGGTCCCCAGTACTTC. This sequence encodes CASSSDRGPQYF.

The rearrangement joins TRBV30 to TRBJ2-3; a weak D match, TRBD2 (6 bases). Germline V gene sequence: CDR1 GTSNPN, CDR2 SVGIG (reference sequence). V lost 4 bases and J lost 6, with 14 bases in between. CDR3 length: 13 residues. This chain's CDR3 is CAWNPGLTDTQYF. The CDR3 DNA reads TGTGCCTGGAACCCGGGACTGACGGATACGCAGTATTTT.